This T cell receptor beta chain is drawn from a study of blood T cells in healthy people across ages (dated by TCRdb to the mid-2010s). About the full investigation: Template switching captured roughly one uniquely barcoded TCR beta cDNA molecule per two T cells in model experiments. Using deep sequencing normalized with unique cDNA molecular identifiers, the study measured how TCR beta repertoire diversity changes with age. For two donors (one aged 18 to 29 and one aged 80 or older), the study analyzed two additional independent replicas of 1 million unique cDNA reads from the same blood draw. To avoid experimental bias, donors of different ages were randomly spread across the sequencing lanes. The donors were split into four age groups: young (average about 16 years), middle-aged (about 40), aged (around 67) and long-lived (about 82). What the authors observed across the whole study: Because the CMV infection status of the donors was unknown, age-related changes in expanded clonotypes may potentially have been confounded. Compared with the aged group, more naive CD4+ T cells, fewer expanded clones and increased TCR diversity were shown by the long-lived group, suggesting age selection. There was a strong correlation between observed TCR beta diversity and the percentage of naive T cells measured by flow cytometry. Estimates of total diversity based on one million sequenced T cells were considered lower bounds and underestimates. As age increased, observed TCR beta diversity per million T cells dropped in a roughly linear way, and a significant reduction was already evident by age 40. Conclusive comparison of naive and antigen-experienced compartments was prevented by the profiling of bulk unsorted PBMCs.

Remarks on this clonotype: Its recognized antigen is unknown. No much larger clonotype is one base removed from it; base qualities were not supplied.

There are 15 amino acids in the CDR3, from cysteine to phenylalanine inclusive. The retained sequence is limited to the CDR3, 45 bases, with the frame set at the first base. V trim: 8 bases; J trim: 0 bases; unmatched bases: 10. CDR1 and CDR2, per the germline V gene (reference sequence), are MNHNY and SVGAGI. The roughly 39 donors, aged about 6 to 90 years, were systemically healthy Caucasian individuals from Russia. Each donor gave 9.5 to 10 milliliters of peripheral blood, drawn into EDTA-treated Vacutainer tubes. Ficoll-Paque density-gradient centrifugation was used to isolate PBMCs, with at least 7 million obtained per sample. Total RNA, at least 6 micrograms per sample, was extracted from PBMCs with Trizol reagent. Naive CD45RAhigh/CD27high T cell percentages were measured by flow cytometry on a PBMC aliquot from every donor. The library was obtained by 5' RACE. The data were produced on an Illumina HiSeq 2500. The second PCR ran for about 7 to 11 cycles and used a J-beta primer mix along with a sample-barcoded 5' primer. A unique molecular identifier was introduced onto each TCR beta cDNA molecule by a template-switch 5' adaptor carrying 12 random nucleotides. Each sample yielded at least 3 million CDR3-containing paired-end reads. The Mint cDNA synthesis kit, primed by a TRBC-specific oligonucleotide, was used to synthesize first-strand cDNA from all RNA. Following uracil-DNA glycosylase treatment, all cDNA underwent a first 18-cycle PCR with the universal primers M1SS and BC2_uni_R. The study's processing was this. Normalization of each sample was performed by random selection of 1 million high-quality reads, each carrying a distinct molecular identifier. Instead of being binned into consensus sequences, reads that shared molecular identifiers were thrown out. CDR3 identification, clonotype clustering and error correction used MiTCR with a Q25 quality threshold and the strictest error-elimination algorithm. A nonparametric unseen species model with Euler transformation was used to estimate a lower bound on total TCR beta diversity. TCRdb handled the public reads itself, with Q25 trimming in fastp and clone calling in MiXCR, and kept productive beta chains. CDR3 protein sequences are deduplicated, and each keeps its most common genes and DNA. The V and J calls, along with clone size, are taken from TCRdb and not from the paper's own processing. In this sample the table shows over 600,000 distinct CDR3 sequences, about 42% of which occur a single time. The ten largest make up 15% to 20% of the sample.

Recombination joined TRBV6-6 with TRBJ2-7, and TRBD2 aligns with 7 junction nucleotides. This sequence originates from a man at least 80 years old in good health. The sequenced sample consisted of blood. The DNA sequence is given as TGTGCCAGCCAGCCCCCTGGCGGGAGCTCCTACGAGCAGTACTTC. This yields the protein CASQPPGGSSYEQYF.